The clone carrying this TCR beta chain was seen only a few times. No antigen is known for it. The data originate from a study of CD8+ T cells in alopecia areata. General observations from the study: Across lesional scalp, and particularly alopecia totalis/universalis, clonality surpassed that of normal scalp.

As to treatment: oral pan-JAK inhibitor, 5-10 mg twice daily. Once RNA had been extracted, it was reverse transcribed into cDNA to act as the sequencing template. The method was immunoSEQ multiplex PCR; TCRdb's version includes in-frame clones alone and lacks a portion of them. The data hold 170,000 or so clones, with just over 65% observed a single time. The sample consisted of CD4+ T cells sorted from blood, taken at week 4, from a patient treated with tofacitinib. The source is a human donor with alopecia areata.

The CDR3: CASSYGAGGSPLHF. The CDR3 bases are TGTGCCAGCAGTTACGGGGCAGGGGGCTCACCCCTCCACTTT. The chain combines TRBV6-6 with TRBJ1-6; 8 bases map to TRBD1. This CDR3 is 14 amino acids long. Germline V gene lookup returns CDR1 MNHNY and CDR2 SVGAGI (reference sequence). The V and J ends lost 2 bases and 10 bases, in that order; junction bases with no gene match: 4.